This T cell receptor beta chain was retrieved from a study of graft-versus-host responses after intestinal transplantation. On the study more broadly: Anti-thymocyte globulin induction, then tacrolimus and steroids for about 3 years, went to all recipients.

Plating combined some 200,000 CFSE-labeled responder cells with some 200,000 irradiated, violet-dye-labeled stimulator cells. The germline V and J ends were trimmed by 1 base and 4 bases, with 13 bases remaining between them. Germline V gives CDR1 SGHNT, CDR2 YENEEA. The CDR3 is 16 amino acids. This clone was observed at least ten times. The study, taken as a whole, reports: Ileal or blood samples showed some GvH clones first, and such clones were also found in recipient marrow. The study found high graft-versus-host to host-versus-graft clonal ratios in allografts of patients with graft-donor T cell macrochimerism.

Using immunoSEQ multiplex PCR, the repertoire was profiled, and TCRdb retains in-frame clones only, with some absent. The sample consists of 4,500 to 5,000 clones, 25% to 30% of them appearing once. This chain joins TRBV11-3 and TRBJ2-2; tentatively, D is TRBD2 (5 bases). The source was alloreactive CD8+ T cells from a mixed lymphocyte reaction culture, collected before transplantation. Indicated subset: CFSE-low proliferating T cells sorted from roughly six-day pre-transplant mixed lymphocyte reaction (GvH or HvG direction). This clonotype was obtained from a human patient who was an organ donor for intestinal transplantation. CDR3 nucleotide sequence: TGTGCCAGCAGCTTAGCCCCCATAGAGGGCACCGGGGAGCTGTTTTTT. It codes for CASSLAPIEGTGELFF.